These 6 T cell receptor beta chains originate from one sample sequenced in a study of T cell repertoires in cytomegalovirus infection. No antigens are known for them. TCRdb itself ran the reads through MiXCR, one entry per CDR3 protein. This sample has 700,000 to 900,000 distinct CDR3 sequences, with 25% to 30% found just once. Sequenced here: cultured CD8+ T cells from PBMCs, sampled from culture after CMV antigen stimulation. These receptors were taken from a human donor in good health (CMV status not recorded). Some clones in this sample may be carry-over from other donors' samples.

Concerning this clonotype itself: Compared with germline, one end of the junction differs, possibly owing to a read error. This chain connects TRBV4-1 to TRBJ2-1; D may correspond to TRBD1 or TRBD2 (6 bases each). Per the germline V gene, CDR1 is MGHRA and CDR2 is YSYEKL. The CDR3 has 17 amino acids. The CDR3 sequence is CASSQEGGGVSFNEQFF. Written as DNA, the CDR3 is TGTGCCAGCAGCCAAGAGGGGGGCGGGGTTTCCTTCAATGAGCAGTTCTTC.

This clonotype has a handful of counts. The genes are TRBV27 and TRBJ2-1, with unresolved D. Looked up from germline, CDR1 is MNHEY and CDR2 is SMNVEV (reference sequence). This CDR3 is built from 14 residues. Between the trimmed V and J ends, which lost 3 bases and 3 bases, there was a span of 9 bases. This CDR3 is CASSLGKVYNEQFF. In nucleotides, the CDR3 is TGTGCCAGCAGTTTGGGTAAGGTCTACAATGAGCAGTTCTTC.

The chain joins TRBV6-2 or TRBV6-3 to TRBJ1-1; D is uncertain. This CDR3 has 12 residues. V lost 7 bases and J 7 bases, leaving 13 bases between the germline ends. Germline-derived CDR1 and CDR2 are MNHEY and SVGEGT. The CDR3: CASTPSGIEAFF. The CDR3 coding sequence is TGTGCCAGCACTCCGTCCGGGATTGAAGCTTTCTTT.

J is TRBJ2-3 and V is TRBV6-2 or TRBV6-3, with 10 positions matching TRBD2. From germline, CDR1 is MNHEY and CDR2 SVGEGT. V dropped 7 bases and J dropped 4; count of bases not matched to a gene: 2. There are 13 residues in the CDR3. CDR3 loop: CASIAGGADTQYF. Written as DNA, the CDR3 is TGTGCCAGCATAGCGGGGGGCGCAGATACGCAGTATTTT.

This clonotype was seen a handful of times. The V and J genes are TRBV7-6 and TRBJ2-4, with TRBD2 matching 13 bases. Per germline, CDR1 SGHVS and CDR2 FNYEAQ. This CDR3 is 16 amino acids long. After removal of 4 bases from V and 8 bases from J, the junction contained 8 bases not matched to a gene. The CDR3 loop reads CASSSRLAGGRDIQYF. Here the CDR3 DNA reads TGTGCCAGCAGCTCGAGACTAGCGGGGGGCCGGGACATTCAGTACTTC.

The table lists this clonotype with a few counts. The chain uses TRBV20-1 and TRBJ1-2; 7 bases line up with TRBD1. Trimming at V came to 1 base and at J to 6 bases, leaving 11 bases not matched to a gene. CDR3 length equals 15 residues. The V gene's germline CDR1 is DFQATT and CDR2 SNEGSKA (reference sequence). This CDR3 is CSARVPAGGYDGYTF. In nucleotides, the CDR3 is TGCAGTGCTAGAGTGCCGGCAGGGGGGTACGATGGCTACACCTTC.